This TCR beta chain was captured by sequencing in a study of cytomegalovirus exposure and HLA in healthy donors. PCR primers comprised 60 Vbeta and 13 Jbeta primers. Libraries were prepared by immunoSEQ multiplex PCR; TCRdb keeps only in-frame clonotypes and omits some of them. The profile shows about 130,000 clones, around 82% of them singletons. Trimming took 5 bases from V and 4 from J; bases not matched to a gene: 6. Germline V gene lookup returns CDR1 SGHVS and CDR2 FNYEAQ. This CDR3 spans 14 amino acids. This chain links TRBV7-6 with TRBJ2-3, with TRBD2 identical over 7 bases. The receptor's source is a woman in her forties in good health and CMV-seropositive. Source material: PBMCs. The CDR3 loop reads CASSAGGWADTQYF. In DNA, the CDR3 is TGTGCCAGCAGCGCCGGGGGGTGGGCAGATACGCAGTATTTT.